A selection of T cell receptor beta chains follows, all from one sample in a study of blood T cells in healthy people across ages. MiXCR, applied by TCRdb to the 5' RACE reads, yields one record per CDR3 protein. Here the sample spans about 570,000 distinct CDR3 sequences, approximately 30% being singletons. The sample was blood. Source of these receptors: a woman in her 70s in good health. Each CDR3 is given with its conserved first and last residue. The D gene is left open where the match is weak. The size of a clone is reported for some rows only, either as once, few or many, or as a class for expanded clones.

d_gene: TRBD2; v_gene: TRBV20-1; j_gene: TRBJ2-7; abundance: few; CDR3nt: TGCAGTGCTAGAGATCGGTTAGCGGGAGCCTCCTACGAGCAGTACTTC; CDR3aa: CSARDRLAGASYEQYF
d_gene: TRBD1; v_gene: TRBV5-1; j_gene: TRBJ2-1; abundance: few; CDR3nt: TGCGCCAGCAGGACGACAGGGGATCCTTACAATGAGCAGTTCTTC; CDR3aa: CASRTTGDPYNEQFF
d_gene: TRBD2; v_gene: TRBV10-3; j_gene: TRBJ2-4; abundance: few; CDR3nt: TGTGCCATCAGTGCTGGGGGGGAAGCCAAAAACATTCAGTACTTC; CDR3aa: CAISAGGEAKNIQYF
d_gene: TRBD1; v_gene: TRBV23-1; j_gene: TRBJ2-7; abundance: NA; CDR3nt: TGCGCCAGCAGTCAAACAGGGGCCGTACCCCCTTACGAGCAGTACTTC; CDR3aa: CASSQTGAVPPYEQYF
d_gene: NA; v_gene: TRBV5-1; j_gene: TRBJ2-1; abundance: NA; CDR3nt: TGCGCCAGCAGCAGCACTTCTCAATCGCGGCAGTTCTTC; CDR3aa: CASSSTSQSRQFF
d_gene: TRBD1; v_gene: TRBV9; j_gene: TRBJ2-1; abundance: few; CDR3nt: TGTGCCAGCAGCGTTGGGACAGTGTCCTACAATGAGCAGTTCTTC; CDR3aa: CASSVGTVSYNEQFF
d_gene: NA; v_gene: TRBV9; j_gene: TRBJ2-5; abundance: NA; CDR3nt: TGTGCCAGCAGCCTTAGCAACCAAGAGACCCAGTACTTC; CDR3aa: CASSLSNQETQYF
d_gene: TRBD1; v_gene: TRBV5-1; j_gene: TRBJ2-5; abundance: NA; CDR3nt: TGCGCCAGCAGCTTGCAAGGGGGCTTCCAAGAGACCCAGTACTTC; CDR3aa: CASSLQGGFQETQYF
d_gene: NA; v_gene: TRBV5-1; j_gene: TRBJ2-7; abundance: NA; CDR3nt: TGCGCCAGCAGCCCCCATGTCGAGCAGTACTTC; CDR3aa: CASSPHVEQYF
d_gene: NA; v_gene: TRBV9; j_gene: TRBJ2-7; abundance: NA; CDR3nt: TGTGCCAGCAGCGTAGGGGGAGGAATTAATACGATGGGCGAGCAGTACTTC; CDR3aa: CASSVGGGINTMGEQYF
d_gene: NA; v_gene: TRBV12-3/TRBV12-4; j_gene: TRBJ1-3; abundance: NA; CDR3nt: TGTGCCAGCAGTTTTAGAGGGAAGGGCACCATATATTTT; CDR3aa: CASSFRGKGTIYF
d_gene: NA; v_gene: TRBV4-3; j_gene: TRBJ2-7; abundance: NA; CDR3nt: TGCGCCAGCAGCCAAGTGGTGGCAGAAGCTCGGTACGAGCAGTACTTC; CDR3aa: CASSQVVAEARYEQYF
d_gene: NA; v_gene: TRBV30; j_gene: TRBJ2-7; abundance: few; CDR3nt: TGTGCCTGGAGTTGGGTCTCCTACGAGCAGTACTTC; CDR3aa: CAWSWVSYEQYF
d_gene: NA; v_gene: TRBV4-1; j_gene: TRBJ2-5; abundance: NA; CDR3nt: TGCGCCAGCAGCCAAGGGATAGAGGGGTTAGCTAGCCGGGAGACCCAGTACTTC; CDR3aa: CASSQGIEGLASRETQYF
d_gene: NA; v_gene: TRBV20-1; j_gene: TRBJ2-7; abundance: NA; CDR3nt: TGCAGTGCTGGCAGGTCCAACTCCTACGAGCAGTACTTC; CDR3aa: CSAGRSNSYEQYF
d_gene: NA; v_gene: TRBV3-1; j_gene: TRBJ2-5; abundance: NA; CDR3nt: TGTGCCAGCAGCCAACTGATAGCGGCCAAGGGCGAGACCCAGTACTTC; CDR3aa: CASSQLIAAKGETQYF
d_gene: NA; v_gene: TRBV5-6; j_gene: TRBJ2-1; abundance: few; CDR3nt: TGTGCCAGCAGCTTGCCTGGGGGAAACGGCTACAATGAGCAGTTCTTC; CDR3aa: CASSLPGGNGYNEQFF
d_gene: NA; v_gene: TRBV14; j_gene: TRBJ1-1; abundance: NA; CDR3nt: TGTGCCAGCAGCCAAACTGAAGCTTTCTTT; CDR3aa: CASSQTEAFF